A selection of T cell receptor beta chains follows, all from one sample in a study of early T cells in non-severe SARS-CoV-2 infection. From the 5' RACE reads, TCRdb called clonotypes with MiXCR, one entry per CDR3 protein. This sample has around 84,000 distinct CDR3 sequences; about 12% occur once, and the top ten carry approximately 2.6%. Material: whole blood. The source of these receptors is an adult who was a healthcare worker with PCR-confirmed SARS-CoV-2 infection or an uninfected control (not recorded which). Each CDR3 is given with its conserved first and last residue. The D gene is left open where the match is weak.

j_gene,len,d_gene,v_gene,CDR3aa
TRBJ1-6,15,-,TRBV6-5,CASSPQGLHNSPLHF
TRBJ2-2,15,-,TRBV6-2/TRBV6-3,CASSYLLPNTGELFF
TRBJ1-1,13,-,TRBV15,CATSRDRRTEAFF
TRBJ2-7,14,-,TRBV19,CASSLTGQPYEQYF
TRBJ2-1,18,TRBD2,TRBV12-3/TRBV12-4,CASSFGWGLAGGLSEQFF
TRBJ2-1,16,TRBD2,TRBV6-6,CASKGSGRDGYNEQFF
TRBJ2-1,13,-,TRBV7-3,CASSLGGLGEQFF
TRBJ2-7,12,TRBD1,TRBV20-1,CSAEAGTDEQYF
TRBJ2-2,14,-,TRBV5-4,CASSYPRGTGELFF
TRBJ2-3,11,-,TRBV20-1,CSARYPDTQYF
TRBJ2-3,16,-,TRBV18,CASSPGTATSTDTQYF
TRBJ2-3,15,TRBD1,TRBV27,CASTPRTGGLGTQYF
TRBJ2-3,14,-,TRBV20-1,CSARLAEYTDTQYF
TRBJ2-3,13,-,TRBV20-1,CSARATGLDTQYF
TRBJ2-1,13,TRBD2,TRBV10-3,CAISAGLDSEQFF
TRBJ2-3,16,-,TRBV5-5,CASSWPQGIRTDTQYF
TRBJ1-6,14,TRBD1,TRBV6-5,CASRWTGESSPLHF